This is a list of T cell receptor beta chains from one sample in a study of graft-versus-host responses after intestinal transplantation. TCRdb's copy holds only in-frame clones and misses some; the assay was immunoSEQ multiplex PCR. The table lists tens of thousands of clones, about 93% of them singletons. The antigens of these receptors remain unknown. The input for sequencing was unstimulated CD8+ T cells sorted from spleen or lymph node cells, taken before intestinal transplant. Receptors were obtained from a human donor who received an intestinal transplant. The CDR3 runs from the conserved cysteine through the conserved F or W. The order of the fields is D gene, clone size, V gene, J gene, CDR3 DNA, CDR3 protein. A D gene is named only where the DNA matches it firmly. For some rows the clone size is stated as once, few or many, or as a class when expanded; others skip it.

.,.,TRBV6-1,TRBJ2-7,TGTGCCAGCATCACAGGATTATACGAGCAGTACTTC,CASITGLYEQYF
.,.,TRBV7-9,TRBJ2-6,TGTGCCAGCAGTTCTTGGGGTACTGATGGCTCTGGGGCCAACGTCCTGACTTTC,CASSSWGTDGSGANVLTF
.,.,TRBV4-2,TRBJ1-6,TGTGCCAGCAGCCAGGGGAGGAATTCACCCCTCCACTTT,CASSQGRNSPLHF
.,.,TRBV6-5,TRBJ1-2,TGTGCCAGCAGTGAGCTGGACAGCTTCTATGGCTACACCTTC,CASSELDSFYGYTF
TRBD2,.,TRBV13,TRBJ2-3,TGTGCCAGCAGCTCACGACTAGCGGGAGGGATCACAGATACGCAGTATTTT,CASSSRLAGGITDTQYF
TRBD1,.,TRBV6-1,TRBJ2-7,TGTGCCAGCAGTGGGGACAGGGAATACGAGCAGTACTTC,CASSGDREYEQYF
.,.,TRBV4-1,TRBJ2-1,TGCGCCAGCAGCCAACCATTTGGCGACAATGAGCAGTTCTTC,CASSQPFGDNEQFF
.,.,TRBV15,TRBJ2-5,TGTGCCACCAGGGCTGGTGAGACCCAGTACTTC,CATRAGETQYF
TRBD1,once,TRBV5-1,TRBJ1-3,TGCGCCAGCAGCCTCGGGACAGGCTCTGGAAACACCATATATTTT,CASSLGTGSGNTIYF
.,few,TRBV6-1,TRBJ1-2,TGTGCCAGCAGTGAAGAGTTCCGAGCAGGGTATGGCTACACCTTC,CASSEEFRAGYGYTF
.,.,TRBV4-2,TRBJ2-7,TGTGCCAGCAGCCAAGGTCCAGACGTATCCGGGATCTCCTACGAGCAGTACTTC,CASSQGPDVSGISYEQYF
.,.,TRBV4-1,TRBJ1-2,TGCGCCAGCAGCCAACAACTGTACCTAAACGTAAACTATGGCTACACCTTC,CASSQQLYLNVNYGYTF
.,.,TRBV6-5,TRBJ2-7,TGTGCCAGCAATCTGGGGGGCGAGCAGTACTTC,CASNLGGEQYF
.,once,TRBV30,TRBJ2-1,TGTGCCTGGAGTGTCCCATACGACTCCTACAATGAGCAGTTCTTC,CAWSVPYDSYNEQFF
.,.,TRBV4-1,TRBJ2-1,TGCGCCAGCAGCCAAGGTCTTAGCTCCTACAATGAGCAGTTCTTC,CASSQGLSSYNEQFF
.,.,TRBV6-5,TRBJ2-5,TGTGCCAGCAGTTACGGGGGAGCCCAAGAGACCCAGTACTTC,CASSYGGAQETQYF
TRBD2,.,TRBV2,TRBJ2-7,TGTGCCACCGAGAGCGGGGGGAGTTCCTACGAGCAGTACTTC,CATESGGSSYEQYF
.,.,TRBV7-6,TRBJ2-4,TGTGCCAGCAGCGGGCGGGATGGAGGCGGAGGCATTCAGTACTTC,CASSGRDGGGGIQYF
TRBD2,.,TRBV4-1,TRBJ2-3,TGCGCCAGCAGCCACCGACTAGCGGGCTTCACAGATACGCAGTATTTT,CASSHRLAGFTDTQYF
.,.,TRBV5-1,TRBJ1-2,TGCGCCAGCAGCTTGGTTATGGGGGAGAACTATGGCTACACCTTC,CASSLVMGENYGYTF
.,.,TRBV13,TRBJ2-2,TGTGCCAGCAGCTCAACCCGGGACCCTTCCGTCACCGGGGAGCTGTTTTTT,CASSSTRDPSVTGELFF
.,.,TRBV29-1,TRBJ2-3,TGCAGCGCCTACTTGGGGTCCGGAGATACGCAGTATTTT,CSAYLGSGDTQYF
TRBD2,.,TRBV7-9,TRBJ2-7,TGTGCCAGCAGCTTAAGGGGAGGGAATAGCTACGAGCAGTACTTC,CASSLRGGNSYEQYF
.,.,TRBV9,TRBJ1-6,TGTGCCAGCACCCCAGGGGAGGGTGTCGATAATTCACCCCTCCACTTT,CASTPGEGVDNSPLHF
.,.,TRBV6-5,TRBJ2-7,TGTGCCAGCAGTTACTCTGGGGACGGGAGCGAGCAGTACTTC,CASSYSGDGSEQYF
TRBD1,.,TRBV15,TRBJ1-5,TGTGCCACCAGCGCGGACAGGGGCGAAAATCAGCCCCAGCATTTT,CATSADRGENQPQHF
.,.,TRBV6-1,TRBJ2-1,TGTGCCAGCAGTGAAGAAGGGAGGTTCCCTGAGCAGTTCTTC,CASSEEGRFPEQFF
TRBD2,few,TRBV2,TRBJ2-7,TGTGCCAGCAGTGATAGCGGGAGGGCCTACGAGCAGTACTTC,CASSDSGRAYEQYF
TRBD1,once,TRBV6-5,TRBJ1-2,TGTGCCAGCAGATACGACAGGGCGAATGGCTACACCTTC,CASRYDRANGYTF
.,.,TRBV2,TRBJ2-1,TGTGCCAGCAGGGTGGACCAAAATGAGCAGTTCTTC,CASRVDQNEQFF
.,.,TRBV6-1,TRBJ2-7,TGTGCCAGCTGCGGGACGGCCTACGAGCAGTACTTC,CASCGTAYEQYF
TRBD2,.,TRBV19,TRBJ2-3,TGTGCCAGTAGTGCCCGACTAGCGGGGGCCACAGATACGCAGTATTTT,CASSARLAGATDTQYF
TRBD1,.,TRBV13,TRBJ2-5,TGTGCCAGCAGCCCCGACAGGGGCTTCGGGACCCAGTACTTC,CASSPDRGFGTQYF
.,few,TRBV19,TRBJ1-5,TGTGCCAGTAGTATCCAACAGGAATATAGCAATCAGCCCCAGCATTTT,CASSIQQEYSNQPQHF
.,once,TRBV28,TRBJ2-5,TGTGCCAGCAGACCCTCGGCCTCCTCGGGGGCCCAGTACTTC,CASRPSASSGAQYF
.,once,TRBV30,TRBJ2-2,TGTGCCTGGGACCAGGAGGGTATAGGGGAGCTGTTTTTT,CAWDQEGIGELFF
.,once,TRBV30,TRBJ1-2,TGTGCCTGGAGTGTACCAGGGGAGACCTATGGCTACACCTTC,CAWSVPGETYGYTF
.,.,TRBV5-4,TRBJ2-7,TGTGCCAGCAGCTATGCAGGCCGTACCTACGAGCAGTACTTC,CASSYAGRTYEQYF
.,.,TRBV7-6,TRBJ1-6,TGTGCCAGCAGCTTAGGGGGGGGATATAATTCACCCCTCCACTTT,CASSLGGGYNSPLHF
.,.,TRBV7-6,TRBJ1-5,TGTGCCAGCAGCTCCGAAGCAGGGGTTCATCAGCCCCAGCATTTT,CASSSEAGVHQPQHF
TRBD1,.,TRBV29-1,TRBJ1-5,TGCAGCCCGGACAGGGACCCAGCCCTATATAGCAATCAGCCCCAGCATTTT,CSPDRDPALYSNQPQHF
.,.,TRBV7-6,TRBJ2-2,TGTGCCAGCAGCTCGGCGGAGGGGGAGGGGGAGCTGTTTTTT,CASSSAEGEGELFF
.,.,TRBV6-1,TRBJ2-5,TGTGCCAGCAGGCCAGAATACCAAGAGACCCAGTACTTC,CASRPEYQETQYF
.,.,TRBV7-7,TRBJ1-2,TGTGCCAGCAGCTTTGAGGAGATTTTGGGACCACGGAGCTACACCTTC,CASSFEEILGPRSYTF
.,.,TRBV5-6,TRBJ2-1,TGTGCCAGCAGCTGGTTAACCGCGGGGAATGAGCAGTTCTTC,CASSWLTAGNEQFF
.,.,TRBV29-1,TRBJ2-7,TGCAGCGTAACGGACAGTTACTCCTACGAGCAGTACTTC,CSVTDSYSYEQYF